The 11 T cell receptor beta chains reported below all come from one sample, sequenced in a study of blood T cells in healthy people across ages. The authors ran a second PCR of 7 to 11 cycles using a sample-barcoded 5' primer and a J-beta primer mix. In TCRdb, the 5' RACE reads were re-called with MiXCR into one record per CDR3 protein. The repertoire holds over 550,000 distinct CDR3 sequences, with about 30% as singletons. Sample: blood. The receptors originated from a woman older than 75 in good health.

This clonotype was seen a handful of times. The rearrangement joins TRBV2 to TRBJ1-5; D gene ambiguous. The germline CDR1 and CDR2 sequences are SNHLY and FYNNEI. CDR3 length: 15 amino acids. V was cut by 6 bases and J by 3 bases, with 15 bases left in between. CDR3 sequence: CASSLILVPNQPQHF. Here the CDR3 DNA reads TGTGCCAGCAGCCTCATACTGGTCCCCAATCAGCCCCAGCATTTT.

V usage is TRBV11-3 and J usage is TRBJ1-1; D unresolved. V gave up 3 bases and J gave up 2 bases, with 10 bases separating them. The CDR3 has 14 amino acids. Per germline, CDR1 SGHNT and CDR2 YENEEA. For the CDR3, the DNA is TGTGCCAGCAGCTTCGGAAGGGAAAACACTGAAGCTTTCTTT. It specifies CASSFGRENTEAFF.

The CDR3: CASSVHWTQHF. The CDR3, as DNA: TGTGCCAGCTCAGTACATTGGACCCAGCATTTT. This rearrangement joins TRBV25-1 to TRBJ1-5, with D uncertain. Trimming took 8 bases from V and 11 from J, leaving 13 bases between them. CDR3 length equals 11 residues. Germline-derived CDR1 and CDR2 are MGHDK and SYGVNS.

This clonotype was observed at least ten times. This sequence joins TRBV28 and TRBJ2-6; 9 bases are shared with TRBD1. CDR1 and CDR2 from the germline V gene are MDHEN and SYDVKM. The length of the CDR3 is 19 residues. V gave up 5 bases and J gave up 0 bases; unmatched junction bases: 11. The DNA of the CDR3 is TGTGCCAGCAGTGGTACCGGGACAGGGCTAAGCTCTGGGGCCAACGTCCTGACTTTC. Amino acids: CASSGTGTGLSSGANVLTF.

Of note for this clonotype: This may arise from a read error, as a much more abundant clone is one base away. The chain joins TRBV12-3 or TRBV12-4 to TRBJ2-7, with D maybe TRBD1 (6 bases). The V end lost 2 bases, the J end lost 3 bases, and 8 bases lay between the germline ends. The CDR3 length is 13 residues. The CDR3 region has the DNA TGTGCCAGCAGTTTACAGGGGTGCTACGAGCAGTACTTC. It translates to CASSLQGCYEQYF.

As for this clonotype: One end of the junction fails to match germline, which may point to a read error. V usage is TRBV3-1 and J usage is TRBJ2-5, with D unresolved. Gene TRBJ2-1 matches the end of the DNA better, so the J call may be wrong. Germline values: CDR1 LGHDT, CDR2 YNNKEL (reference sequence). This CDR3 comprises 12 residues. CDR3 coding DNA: TGTGCCAGCAACCAAGATTCGGAGACCCAGTTCTTC. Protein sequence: CASNQDSETQFF.

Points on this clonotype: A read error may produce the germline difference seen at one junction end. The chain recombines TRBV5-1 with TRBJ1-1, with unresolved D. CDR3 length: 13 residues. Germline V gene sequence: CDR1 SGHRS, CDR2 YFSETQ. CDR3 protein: CTSSLLVNTEAFF. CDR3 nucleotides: TGCACCAGCAGCTTACTTGTAAACACTGAAGCTTTCTTT.

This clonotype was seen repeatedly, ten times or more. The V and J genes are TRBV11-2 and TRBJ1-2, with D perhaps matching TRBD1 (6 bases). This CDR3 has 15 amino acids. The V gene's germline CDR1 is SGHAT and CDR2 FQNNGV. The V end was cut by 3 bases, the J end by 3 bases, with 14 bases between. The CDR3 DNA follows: TGTGCCAGCAGCTTTGGTATCAAGGGGGACTATGGCTACACCTTC. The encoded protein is CASSFGIKGDYGYTF.

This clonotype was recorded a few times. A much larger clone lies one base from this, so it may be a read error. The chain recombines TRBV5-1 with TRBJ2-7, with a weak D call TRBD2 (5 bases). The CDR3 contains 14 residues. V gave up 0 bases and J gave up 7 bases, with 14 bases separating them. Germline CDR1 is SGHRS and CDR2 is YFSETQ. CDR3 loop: CASSLERGYNEQYF. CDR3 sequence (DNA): TGCGCCAGCAGCTTGGAACGAGGGTACAATGAGCAGTACTTC.

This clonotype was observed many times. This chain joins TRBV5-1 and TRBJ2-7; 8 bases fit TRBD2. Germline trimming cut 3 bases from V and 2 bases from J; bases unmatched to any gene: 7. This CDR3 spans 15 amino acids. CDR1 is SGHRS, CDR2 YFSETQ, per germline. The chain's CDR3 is CASSSVAGQAYEQYF. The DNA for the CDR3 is TGCGCCAGCAGCTCAGTAGCGGGGCAAGCCTACGAGCAGTACTTC.

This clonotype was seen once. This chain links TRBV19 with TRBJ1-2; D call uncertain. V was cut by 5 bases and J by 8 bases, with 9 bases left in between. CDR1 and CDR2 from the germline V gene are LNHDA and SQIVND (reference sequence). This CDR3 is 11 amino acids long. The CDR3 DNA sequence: TGTGCCAGTAGTTCCCCGCGGGGCTACACCTTC. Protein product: CASSSPRGYTF.